These 8 T cell receptor beta chains share one sample of origin, sequenced in a study of blood T cells in healthy people across ages. Then a second PCR, running roughly 7 to 11 cycles, was carried out with a sample-barcoded 5' primer and a J-beta primer mix. TCRdb itself ran the 5' RACE reads through MiXCR, one entry per CDR3 protein. Here the sample spans roughly 680,000 distinct CDR3 sequences, about 51% being singletons. What was sequenced was blood. Receptor source: a woman of 80 years or more in good health.

Comment on this clonotype: A read error may be the cause here, since a much bigger clone is one base away. The V and J genes are TRBV5-1 and TRBJ2-1; 7 positions agree with TRBD2. Near its end, the DNA agrees better with TRBJ2-7, so the J call may be wrong. Germline CDR1 is SGHRS and CDR2 is YFSETQ. The CDR3 is 14 amino acids. CDR3 nucleotide sequence: TGCGCCAGCAGCGCGGGAGAGGGGATCAATGAGCAGTACTTC. This translates into CASSAGEGINEQYF.

This clonotype has a handful of counts. This sequence joins TRBV29-1 and TRBJ2-7; 8 nucleotides align to TRBD1. Germline V gives CDR1 SQVTM, CDR2 ANQGSEA. CDR3 length: 12 amino acids. The junction had 6 bases not matched to a gene; V was cut back by 5 bases and J by 6 bases. The CDR3 region is CSVQLDRAEQYF. CDR3 nucleotides: TGCAGCGTTCAATTGGACAGGGCCGAGCAGTACTTC.

This rearrangement joins TRBV7-6 to TRBJ1-2; a weak D match, TRBD1 (5 bases). The CDR3 totals 12 residues. The germline V and J ends were trimmed by 5 bases and 8 bases, with 12 bases remaining between them. The germline gives CDR1 SGHVS, CDR2 FNYEAQ. As DNA, the CDR3 is TGTGCCAGCAGCCCCGGGACCGGGGGCTACACCTTC. This encodes CASSPGTGGYTF. Combining the CDR3 with reference TRBV7-6 and TRBJ1-2 gives the whole variable domain GAGVSQSPRYKVTKRGQDVALRCDPISGHVSLYWYRQALGQGPEFLTYFNYEAQQDKSGLPNDRFSAERPEGSISTLTIQRTEQRDSAMYRCASSPGTGGYTFGSGTRLTVV.

The V call is TRBV3-1, the J call TRBJ2-7; 8 bases fit TRBD2. The ends lost 2 bases at V and 7 bases at J; junction bases unmatched: 10. Germline V gives CDR1 LGHDT, CDR2 YNNKEL (reference sequence). This CDR3 spans 15 amino acids. This chain's CDR3 is CASSQPQREHGEQYF. The DNA of the CDR3 is TGTGCCAGCAGCCAACCCCAGCGGGAGCATGGGGAGCAGTACTTC.

Concerning this clonotype itself: Here the CDR3 omits its conserved ending phenylalanine or tryptophan, so a read error is the likely source. No DNA is shown, since the ends of the CDR3 on it are uncertain; the CDR3 is the one TCRdb lists. This sequence joins TRBV2 and TRBJ2-1; the table names TRBD2, a call not compared with the DNA. Germline V gene sequence: CDR1 SNHLY, CDR2 FYNNEI. The CDR3 has 14 residues if both end residues are counted. The CDR3 loop is CAGGAGAWEQFFGP.

J is TRBJ2-7 and V is TRBV20-1; weak D call: TRBD1 (6 bases). The V gene lost 5 bases and the J gene lost 2 bases, with 13 bases spanning the gap. Per germline, CDR1 DFQATT and CDR2 SNEGSKA (reference sequence). This CDR3 has 13 amino acids. The CDR3 region is CSARDTITYEQYF. In DNA form, the CDR3 reads TGCAGTGCTCGGGACACCATTACCTACGAGCAGTACTTC.

With regard to this clonotype: At one boundary the junction diverges from the germline segment, which might be a read error. The J gene is TRBJ2-3, the V gene TRBV7-7, with 8 bases lining up with TRBD1. This CDR3 contains 15 residues. The germline V gene has CDR1 SSHAT and CDR2 FNYEAQ (reference sequence). The CDR3 nucleotides read TGTGCTAGCAGTTCCACAGGGGGGATAACAGATACGCAGTATTTT. This codes for CASSSTGGITDTQYF.

This chain joins TRBV6-2 or TRBV6-3 and TRBJ2-5; TRBD2 might be the D (5 bases). Germline loops: CDR1 MNHEY, CDR2 SVGEGT. The CDR3 has 13 amino acids. V was trimmed by 7 bases and J by 2 bases, leaving 11 bases between them. CDR3 region: CASNPDYQETQYF. The DNA of the CDR3 is TGTGCCAGCAACCCCGACTATCAAGAGACCCAGTACTTC.